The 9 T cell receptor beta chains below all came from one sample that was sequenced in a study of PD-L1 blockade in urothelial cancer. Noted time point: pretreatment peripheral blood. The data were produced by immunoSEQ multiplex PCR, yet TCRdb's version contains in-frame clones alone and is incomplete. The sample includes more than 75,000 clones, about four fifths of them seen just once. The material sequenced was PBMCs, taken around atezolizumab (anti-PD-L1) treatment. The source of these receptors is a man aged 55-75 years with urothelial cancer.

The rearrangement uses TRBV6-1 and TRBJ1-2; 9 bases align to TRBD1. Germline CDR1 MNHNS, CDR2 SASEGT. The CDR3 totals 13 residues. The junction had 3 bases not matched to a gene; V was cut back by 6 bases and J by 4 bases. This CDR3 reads CASRGTGTYGYTF. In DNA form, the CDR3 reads TGTGCCAGCAGGGGGACAGGGACCTATGGCTACACCTTC.

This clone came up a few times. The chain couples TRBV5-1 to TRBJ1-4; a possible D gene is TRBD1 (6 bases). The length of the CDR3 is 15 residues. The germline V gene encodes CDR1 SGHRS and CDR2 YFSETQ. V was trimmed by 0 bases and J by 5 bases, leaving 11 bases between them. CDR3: CASSLVGQLNEKLFF. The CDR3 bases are TGCGCCAGCAGCTTGGTTGGACAGCTAAATGAAAAACTGTTTTTT. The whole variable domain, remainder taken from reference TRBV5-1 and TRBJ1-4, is KAGVTQTPRYLIKTRGQQVTLSCSPISGHRSVSWYQQTPGQGLQFLFEYFSETQRNKGNFPGRFSGRQFSNSRSEMNVSTLELGDSALYLCASSLVGQLNEKLFFGSGTQLSVL.

CDR3 nucleotide sequence: TGTGCCTGGAGTGTAGGGGGTTTCCAAGAGACCCAGTACTTC. It encodes CAWSVGGFQETQYF. V gene TRBV30 combines with J gene TRBJ2-5, with D perhaps matching TRBD1 (6 bases). Germline CDR1 reads GTSNPN; CDR2 reads SVGIG (reference sequence). The V end lost 0 bases, the J end lost 1 base, and 9 bases lay between the germline ends. There are 14 residues in the CDR3. Supplemented by reference TRBV30 and TRBJ2-5, the full variable domain reads SQTIHQWPATLVQPVGSPLSLECTVEGTSNPNLYWYRQAAGRGLQLLFYSVGIGQISSEVPQNLSASRPQDRQFILSSKKLLLSDSGFYLCAWSVGGFQETQYFGPGTRLLVL.

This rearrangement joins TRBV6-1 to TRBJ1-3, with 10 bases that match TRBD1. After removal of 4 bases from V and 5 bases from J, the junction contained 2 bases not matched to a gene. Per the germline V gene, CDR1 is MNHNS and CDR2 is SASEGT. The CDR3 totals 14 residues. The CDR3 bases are TGTGCCAGCAGTGGACAGGGGGCTAGAAACACCATATATTTT. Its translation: CASSGQGARNTIYF.

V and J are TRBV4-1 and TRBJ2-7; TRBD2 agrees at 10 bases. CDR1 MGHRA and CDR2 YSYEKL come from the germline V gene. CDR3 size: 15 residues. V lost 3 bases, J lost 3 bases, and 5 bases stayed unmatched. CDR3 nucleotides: TGCGCCAGCAGCCATCCCGGGACTAGCGTCTACGAGCAGTACTTC. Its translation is CASSHPGTSVYEQYF.

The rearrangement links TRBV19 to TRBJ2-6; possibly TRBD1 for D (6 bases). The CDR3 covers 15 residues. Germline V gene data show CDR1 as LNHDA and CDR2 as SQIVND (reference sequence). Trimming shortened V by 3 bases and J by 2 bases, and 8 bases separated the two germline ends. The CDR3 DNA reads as TGTGCCAGTAGTATCGAGGGGGCTGGGGCCAACGTCCTGACTTTC. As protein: CASSIEGAGANVLTF.

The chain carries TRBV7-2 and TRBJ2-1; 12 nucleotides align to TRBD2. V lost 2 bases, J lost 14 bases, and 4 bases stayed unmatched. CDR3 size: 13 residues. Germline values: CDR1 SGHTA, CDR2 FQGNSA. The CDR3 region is CASSLLAGGPEFF. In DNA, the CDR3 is TGTGCCAGCAGCTTACTAGCGGGAGGGCCGGAGTTCTTC.

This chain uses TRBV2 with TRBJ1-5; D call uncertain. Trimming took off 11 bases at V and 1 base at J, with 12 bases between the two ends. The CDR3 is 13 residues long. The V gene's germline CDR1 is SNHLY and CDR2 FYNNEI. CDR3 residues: CAGRENSNQPQHF. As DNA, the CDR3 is TGTGCCGGAAGGGAGAACAGCAATCAGCCCCAGCATTTT.

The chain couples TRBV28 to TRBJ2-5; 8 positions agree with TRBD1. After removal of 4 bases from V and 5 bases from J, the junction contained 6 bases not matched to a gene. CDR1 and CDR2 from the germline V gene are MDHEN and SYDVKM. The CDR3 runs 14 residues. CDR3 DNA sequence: TGTGCCAGCAGTTCCGGACAGGGTCGGGAGACCCAGTACTTC. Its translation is CASSSGQGRETQYF. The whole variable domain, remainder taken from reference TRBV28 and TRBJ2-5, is DVKVTQSSRYLVKRTGEKVFLECVQDMDHENMFWYRQDPGLGLRLIYFSYDVKMKEKGDIPEGYSVSREKKERFSLILESASTNQTSMYLCASSSGQGRETQYFGPGTRLLVL.